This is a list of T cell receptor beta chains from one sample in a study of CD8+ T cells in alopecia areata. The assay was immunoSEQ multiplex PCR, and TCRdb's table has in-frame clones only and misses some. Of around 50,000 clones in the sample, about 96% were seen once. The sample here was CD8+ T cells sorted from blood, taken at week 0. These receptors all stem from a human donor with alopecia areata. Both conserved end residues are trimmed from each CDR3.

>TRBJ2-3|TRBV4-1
ASSQEGSGTEQY
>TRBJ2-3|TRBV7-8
ASTPGWGASADTQY
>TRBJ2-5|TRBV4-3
ASSQDNTALQETQY
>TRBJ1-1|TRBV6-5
ASSPSGGGGTEAF
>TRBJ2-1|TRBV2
ASSWTRYNEQF
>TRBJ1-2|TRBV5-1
ASHPGRGDYGYT
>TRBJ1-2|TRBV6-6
ASSSRWGYT
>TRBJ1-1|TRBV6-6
ASSIDSFMNTEAF
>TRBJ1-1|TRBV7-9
ASSLGQGVDTEAF
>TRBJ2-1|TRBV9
ASSSRSAGGYRNEQF
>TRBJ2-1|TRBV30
AWIPSGGALEQF
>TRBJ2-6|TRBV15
ATSRTRVSGANVLT
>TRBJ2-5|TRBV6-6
ASSYSWGNQETQY
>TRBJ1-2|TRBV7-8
ASSLVAGVSGGYGYT
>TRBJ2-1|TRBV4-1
ASSHVDEQF
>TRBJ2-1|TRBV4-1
ASGSQYNEQF
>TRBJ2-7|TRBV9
ASSGPSGNEQY
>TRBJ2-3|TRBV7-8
ASSSGQGADTQY
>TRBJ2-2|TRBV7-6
ASTSPGGAVGELF
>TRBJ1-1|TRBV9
ASSVGAADTEAF
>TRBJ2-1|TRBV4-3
ASSQEGKGNEQF
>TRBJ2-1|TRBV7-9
ASSWSRDSYNEQF
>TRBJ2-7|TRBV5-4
ASSRDRPADYEQY
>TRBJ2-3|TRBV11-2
ASSLEGGAAPTDTQY
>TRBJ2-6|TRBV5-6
ASSFTGISGANVLT
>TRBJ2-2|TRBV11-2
ASSLGLAGGQELF
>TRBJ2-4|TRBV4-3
ASSQDQGPQNIQY
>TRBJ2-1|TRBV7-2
ASSLGSGGGSSYNEQF
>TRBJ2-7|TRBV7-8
ASRPPDGDEQY
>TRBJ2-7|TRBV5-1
ASREGQGAYEQY
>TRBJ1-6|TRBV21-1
ASSHLSRGTVSLFYCSPLH
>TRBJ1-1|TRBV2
ASSDPTAPSRGDTEAF
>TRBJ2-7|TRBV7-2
ASSFVGGPYEQY
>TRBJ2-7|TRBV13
ASSRKQGYEQY
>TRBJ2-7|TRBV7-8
ASSIGTSGSAYEQY
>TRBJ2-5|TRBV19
ASSTRQGQETQY
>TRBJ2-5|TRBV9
ASSDGGRETQY